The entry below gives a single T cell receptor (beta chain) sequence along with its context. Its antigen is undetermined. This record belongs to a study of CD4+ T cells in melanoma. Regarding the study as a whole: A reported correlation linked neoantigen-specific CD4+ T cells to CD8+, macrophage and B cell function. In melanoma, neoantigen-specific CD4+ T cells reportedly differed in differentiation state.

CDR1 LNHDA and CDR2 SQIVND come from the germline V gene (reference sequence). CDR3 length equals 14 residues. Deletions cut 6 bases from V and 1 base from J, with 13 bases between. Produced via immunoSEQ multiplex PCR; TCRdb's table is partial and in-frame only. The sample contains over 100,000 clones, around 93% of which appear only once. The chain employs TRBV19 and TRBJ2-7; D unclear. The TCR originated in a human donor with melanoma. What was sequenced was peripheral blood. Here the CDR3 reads CASSDSTLSYEQYF. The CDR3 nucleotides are TGTGCCAGTAGCGACTCAACCTTATCCTACGAGCAGTACTTC.